This T cell receptor (beta chain) emerged from a study of blood T cell repertoires in COVID-19. As originally analysed: Amplification of reference gene primers was used by the study to estimate nucleated cell counts. Profiled with immunoSEQ multiplex PCR; TCRdb holds only in-frame clones, not every one. Clone size and V and J calls were adopted from that table, with D and trimming inferred from the DNA. This sample has tens of thousands of clones, with roughly 88% found just once. V gave up 1 base and J gave up 9 bases, with 13 bases separating them. Germline V gene sequence: CDR1 SGHTA, CDR2 FQGNSA. This CDR3 region has 14 residues.

Specimen: peripheral blood. The source is a woman in her seventies with acute or convalescent COVID-19. V gene TRBV7-2 combines with J gene TRBJ1-5; a possible D gene is TRBD1 (5 bases). The CDR3 DNA reads TGTGCCAGCAGCTTAGGCAGGGATGCAGGGCCCCAGCATTTT. Protein: CASSLGRDAGPQHF.